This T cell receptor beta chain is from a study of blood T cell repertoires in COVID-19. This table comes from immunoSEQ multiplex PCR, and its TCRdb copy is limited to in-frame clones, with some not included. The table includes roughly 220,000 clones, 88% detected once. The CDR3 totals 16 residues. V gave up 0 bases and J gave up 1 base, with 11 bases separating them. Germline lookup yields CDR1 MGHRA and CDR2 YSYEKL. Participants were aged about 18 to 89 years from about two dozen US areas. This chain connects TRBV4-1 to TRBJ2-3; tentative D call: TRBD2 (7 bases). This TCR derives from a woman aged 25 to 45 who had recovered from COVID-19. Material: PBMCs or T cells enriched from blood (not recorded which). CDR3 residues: CASSQEGGGGTDTQYF. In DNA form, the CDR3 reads TGCGCCAGCAGCCAAGAGGGCGGGGGCGGCACAGATACGCAGTATTTT.